The T cell receptor (beta chain) described here comes from a study of response to subunit inactivated influenza vaccine. Turning to this clonotype: Antigen unknown.

CDR3 size: 14 residues. Losses at the gene ends were 5 bases for V and 4 bases for J; bases not matched to a gene: 9. Per germline, CDR1 DFQATT and CDR2 SNEGSKA (reference sequence). TCRdb itself ran the RT-PCR reads through MiXCR, one entry per CDR3 protein. The repertoire consists of 590,000 or so distinct CDR3 sequences, with 14% occurring once and the leading ten covering around 7.6%. Study outcomes and limitations: Every seasonal influenza vaccination brings in few new T cells, the authors suggested.

This receptor was obtained from a man in his forties or fifties who received an inactivated influenza vaccine. The chain employs TRBV20-1 and TRBJ2-7; 9 bases map to TRBD1. The material sequenced was PBMCs from blood, taken roughly 15 days before vaccination. For the CDR3, the DNA is TGCAGTGCTGATCCCGGGACAGGGCCGTACGAGCAGTACTTC. Translated: CSADPGTGPYEQYF.